These 22 T cell receptor beta chains came from one sample sequenced in a study of PD-L1 blockade in urothelial cancer. Repertoires were generated with immunoSEQ multiplex PCR, while TCRdb's copy carries only in-frame clones and drops some. The table has tens of thousands of clones, 60% to 80% seen once; the top ten hold more than 3.5%. The sample in question was PBMCs, obtained around atezolizumab (anti-PD-L1) treatment. These receptors all come from a man between 70 and 80 years old with urothelial cancer.

The CDR3 reads CASSPSTSANTGELFF. Here the CDR3 DNA reads TGTGCCAGCTCACCCAGTACCAGCGCGAACACCGGGGAGCTGTTTTTT. The chain couples TRBV18 to TRBJ2-2, with unresolved D. Looked up from germline, CDR1 is KGHSH and CDR2 is LQKENI. This CDR3 is 16 amino acids long. The ends were cut back, 3 bases at V and 0 bases at J, with 11 bases in the middle. Full variable domain (remainder filled in from reference TRBV18 and TRBJ2-2): NAGVMQNPRHLVRRRGQEARLRCSPMKGHSHVYWYRQLPEEGLKFMVYLQKENIIDESGMPKERFSAEFPKEGPSILRIQQVVRGDSAAYFCASSPSTSANTGELFFGEGSRLTVL.

As for this clone: In the same sample, other DNA sequences code for this CDR3. The chain carries TRBV19 and TRBJ1-1, with D perhaps TRBD1 (6 bases). The CDR3 contains 14 residues. The germline V gene encodes CDR1 LNHDA and CDR2 SQIVND (reference sequence). The V and J ends lost 3 bases and 2 bases respectively, with 10 bases between them. For the CDR3, the DNA is TGTGCCAGTAGTATCGGGGGGGCAAACACTGAAGCTTTCTTT. This gives the protein CASSIGGANTEAFF.

V gene TRBV6-5 combines with J gene TRBJ1-4, with D possibly TRBD1 on 6 matching bases. CDR1 is MNHEY and CDR2 is SVGAGI in the germline V gene. The CDR3 has 16 residues. V was trimmed by 2 bases and J by 8 bases, leaving 18 bases between them. As DNA, the CDR3 is TGTGCCAGCAGTTACGGAGGGGGGGGGTCATCGGAAAAACTGTTTTTT. Translation: CASSYGGGGSSEKLFF.

This chain joins TRBV6-6 and TRBJ1-5; TRBD1 agrees at 10 bases. In germline, CDR1 is MNHNY, CDR2 SVGAGI (reference sequence). The CDR3 runs 15 residues. V was pared by 5 bases and J by 2 bases, with 3 bases of the junction left unmatched. CDR3 loop: CASSETGGGNQPQHF. Written as DNA, the CDR3 is TGTGCCAGCAGTGAGACAGGGGGCGGCAATCAGCCCCAGCATTTT.

CDR3 protein: CASSVATGTEAFF. Here the CDR3 DNA reads TGTGCCAGCAGCGTAGCTACCGGGACTGAAGCTTTCTTT. The chain recombines TRBV9 with TRBJ1-1, with no clear D. The CDR3 length is 13 residues. CDR1 is SGDLS, CDR2 YYNGEE, per germline. The germline V and J ends were trimmed by 0 bases and 5 bases, with 8 bases remaining between them.

The rearrangement joins TRBV15 to TRBJ1-2, with TRBD1 as a possible D gene (5 bases). V was trimmed by 1 base and J by 4 bases, leaving 10 bases between them. Germline V CDR1 and CDR2: LNHNV, YYDKDF (reference sequence). This CDR3 region has 14 residues. The CDR3 region is CATSRGGEGYGYTF. For the CDR3, the DNA is TGTGCCACCAGCAGAGGAGGGGAGGGCTATGGCTACACCTTC.

The chain joins TRBV7-3 to TRBJ2-5, with D unclear. Germline CDR1 reads SGHTA; CDR2 reads FQGTGA. The CDR3 runs to 13 residues. V gave up 1 base and J gave up 3 bases, with 6 bases separating them. The CDR3 loop reads CASSLILEETQYF. CDR3 DNA: TGTGCCAGCAGCTTAATTCTAGAAGAGACCCAGTACTTC.

The chain carries TRBV7-2 and TRBJ2-7; 12 positions match TRBD1. Germline V CDR1 and CDR2: SGHTA, FQGNSA. The CDR3 runs to 15 residues. V gave up 4 bases and J gave up 9 bases; unmatched junction bases: 10. CDR3 sequence (DNA): TGTGCCAGCAGCTCCTCCGGGACAGGGGGCATTCGGCAGTACTTC. Residues: CASSSSGTGGIRQYF.

The chain is built from TRBV7-6 and TRBJ2-2; 7 bases are shared with TRBD2. Germline V gives CDR1 SGHVS, CDR2 FNYEAQ. The length of the CDR3 is 15 residues. With V trimmed by 1 base and J by 3 bases, 2 bases remained unmatched. CDR3: CASSLESGDTGELFF. CDR3 in DNA: TGTGCCAGCAGCTTAGAAAGCGGGGACACCGGGGAGCTGTTTTTT.

The V and J genes are TRBV27 and TRBJ1-2, with 10 bases that match TRBD1. V trimming: 4 bases; J trimming: 5 bases; junction bases outside the gene matches: 1. Germline V gene lookup returns CDR1 MNHEY and CDR2 SMNVEV (reference sequence). The CDR3 consists of 13 residues. The DNA of the CDR3 is TGTGCCAGCAGTTCGGACAGGGGGTATGGCTACACCTTC. The encoded protein is CASSSDRGYGYTF.

This clone showed up just a few times. This chain joins TRBV20-1 and TRBJ2-1; D is ambiguous. This CDR3 contains 11 residues. The V end lost 3 bases, the J end lost 8 bases, and 8 bases lay between the germline ends. Germline V lookup: CDR1 DFQATT, CDR2 SNEGSKA (reference sequence). CDR3 loop: CSASSGHEQFF. CDR3 bases: TGCAGTGCTAGCTCGGGTCATGAGCAGTTCTTC.

The V and J genes are TRBV19 and TRBJ2-2; 7 nucleotides line up with TRBD2. V shed 6 bases and J 5 bases; nucleotides not matched to a gene: 9. CDR3 length: 15 residues. Per germline, CDR1 LNHDA and CDR2 SQIVND (reference sequence). CDR3 residues: CASSPAGVRTGELFF. Written as DNA, the CDR3 is TGTGCCAGTAGCCCGGCGGGGGTTCGGACCGGGGAGCTGTTTTTT.

The genes are TRBV14 and TRBJ2-7, with TRBD2 matching over 9 bases. This CDR3 comprises 14 residues. V shed 4 bases, J shed 3 bases, and the junction held 4 bases outside the gene matches. The germline CDR1 and CDR2 sequences are SGHDN and FVKESK. CDR3 residues: CASSPSGGRYEQYF. Written as DNA, the CDR3 is TGTGCCAGCAGCCCCAGCGGGGGGCGCTACGAGCAGTACTTC.

The chain has TRBV2 and TRBJ2-2, with 11 bases lining up with TRBD2. With V trimmed by 7 bases and J by 7 bases, 5 bases remained unmatched. Per germline, CDR1 SNHLY and CDR2 FYNNEI. This CDR3 has 14 residues. Written as DNA, the CDR3 is TGTGCCAGCACCGGGACTAGCGGAGACGGGGAGCTGTTTTTT. Residues: CASTGTSGDGELFF.

The gene calls are TRBV7-6 and TRBJ2-3; 9 bases are a match to TRBD2. Trimming cost V 2 bases and J 5 bases; bases outside gene matches: 14. The V gene's germline CDR1 is SGHVS and CDR2 FNYEAQ. The CDR3 is 18 amino acids. The CDR3: CASSLNFPTSGTGDTQYF. Here the CDR3 DNA reads TGTGCCAGCAGCTTAAACTTTCCGACTAGCGGCACAGGAGATACGCAGTATTTT.

V and J are TRBV6-6 and TRBJ2-7; D gene uncertain. CDR1 is MNHNY, CDR2 SVGAGI, per germline (reference sequence). The ends were cut back, 0 bases at V and 0 bases at J, with 6 bases in the middle. The CDR3 covers 14 residues. CDR3 in amino acids: CASSYSQTSYEQYF. In DNA, the CDR3 is TGTGCCAGCAGTTACTCACAGACCTCCTACGAGCAGTACTTC.

The chain combines TRBV7-3 with TRBJ2-3; 7 nucleotides match TRBD2. The V segment lost 2 bases and the J segment 3 bases; nucleotides outside the gene matches: 8. Germline CDR1 reads SGHTA; CDR2 reads FQGTGA. This CDR3 spans 16 amino acids. The CDR3 region has the DNA TGTGCCAGCAGCTTAGAGGGCGGGGGAGGAACAGATACGCAGTATTTT. It codes for CASSLEGGGGTDTQYF.

A few counts support this clone. V usage is TRBV28 and J usage is TRBJ2-7; 14 bases align to TRBD2. The J segment lost 3 bases and the V segment lost 6 bases, leaving 10 bases of the junction unmatched. CDR3 length equals 17 residues. Germline V gene data show CDR1 as MDHEN and CDR2 as SYDVKM. CDR3 amino acids: CASSPGLAGGKSYEQYF. CDR3 coding DNA: TGTGCCAGCAGCCCCGGACTAGCGGGAGGTAAAAGCTACGAGCAGTACTTC.

The chain joins TRBV10-3 to TRBJ2-1; TRBD2 matches at 11 bases. CDR1 and CDR2 (germline): ENHRY, SYGVKD. The CDR3 has 13 residues. V gave up 9 bases and J gave up 5 bases; unmatched junction bases: 3. The CDR3 DNA sequence: TGTGCCATTAGCGGGAGGGCGGACAATGAGCAGTTCTTC. It codes for CAISGRADNEQFF.

The rearrangement uses TRBV11-1 and TRBJ1-2; D unresolved. Germline V gene data show CDR1 as SGHAT and CDR2 as FQDESV (reference sequence). The CDR3 runs 13 residues. V was pared by 5 bases and J by 5 bases, with 12 bases between. The CDR3 sequence: CASSEESRYGYTF. The CDR3 region has the DNA TGTGCCAGCAGCGAAGAGTCCCGATATGGCTACACCTTC.

The CDR3 sequence is CASSSSPDRATGELFF. CDR3 nucleotide sequence: TGTGCCAGCAGCTCCTCTCCGGACAGAGCCACCGGGGAGCTGTTTTTT. This chain links TRBV7-3 with TRBJ2-2; tentative D call: TRBD1 (6 bases). The V gene lost 4 bases and the J gene lost 4 bases, with 16 bases spanning the gap. The V gene's germline CDR1 is SGHTA and CDR2 FQGTGA. CDR3 length: 16 amino acids.

This chain links TRBV27 with TRBJ2-1; D is ambiguous. The germline V and J ends were trimmed by 3 bases and 7 bases, with 13 bases remaining between them. The CDR3 contains 14 residues. Germline lookup yields CDR1 MNHEY and CDR2 SMNVEV (reference sequence). CDR3 nucleotides: TGTGCCAGCAGTTTTTTTGTCAGGTCTAATGAGCAGTTCTTC. Its protein is CASSFFVRSNEQFF.